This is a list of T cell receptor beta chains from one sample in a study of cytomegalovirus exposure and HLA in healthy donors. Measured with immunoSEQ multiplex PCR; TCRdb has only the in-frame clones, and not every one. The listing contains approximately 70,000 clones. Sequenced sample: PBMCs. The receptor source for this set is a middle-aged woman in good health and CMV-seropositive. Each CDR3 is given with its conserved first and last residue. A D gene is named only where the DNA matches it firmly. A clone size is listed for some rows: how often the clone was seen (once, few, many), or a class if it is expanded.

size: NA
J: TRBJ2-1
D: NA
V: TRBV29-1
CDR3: CSAPRLTVGGEQFF
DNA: TGCAGCGCCCCCCGTTTAACCGTAGGGGGTGAGCAGTTCTTC

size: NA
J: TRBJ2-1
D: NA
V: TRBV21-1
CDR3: CASRTTGRNEQFF
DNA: TGTGCCAGCAGGACGACAGGGCGCAATGAGCAGTTCTTC

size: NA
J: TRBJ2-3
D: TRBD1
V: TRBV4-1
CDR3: CASTTEGTEADTQYF
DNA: TGCGCCAGCACCACAGAAGGGACAGAAGCAGATACGCAGTATTTT

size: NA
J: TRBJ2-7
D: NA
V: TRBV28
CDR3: CASSFSVSFSYEQYF
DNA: TGTGCCAGCAGTTTTAGCGTTTCTTTCTCCTACGAGCAGTACTTC

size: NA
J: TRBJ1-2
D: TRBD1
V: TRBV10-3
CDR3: CAISVAVDRGPLNYGYTF
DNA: TGTGCCATCAGTGTAGCTGTGGACAGGGGGCCCTTAAACTATGGCTACACCTTC

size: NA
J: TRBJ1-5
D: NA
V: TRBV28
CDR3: CATGDIRHF
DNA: TGTGCCACCGGGGACATCCGGCATTTT

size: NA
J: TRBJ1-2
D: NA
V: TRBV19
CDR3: CASSPRTANPGYGYTF
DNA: TGTGCCAGTAGTCCCAGGACAGCGAATCCTGGCTATGGCTACACCTTC

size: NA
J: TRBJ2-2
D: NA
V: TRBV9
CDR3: CASSVVATGELFF
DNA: TGTGCCAGCAGCGTAGTAGCCACCGGGGAGCTGTTTTTT

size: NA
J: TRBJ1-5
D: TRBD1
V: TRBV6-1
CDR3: CASSDWTGSRNQPQHF
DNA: TGTGCCAGCAGTGATTGGACAGGGAGCCGCAATCAGCCCCAGCATTTT

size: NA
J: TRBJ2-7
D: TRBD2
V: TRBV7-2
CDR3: CASSFRGENEQYF
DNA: TGTGCCAGCAGCTTCCGGGGGGAGAACGAGCAGTACTTC

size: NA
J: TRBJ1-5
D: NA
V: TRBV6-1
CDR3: CASSGRGGQPQHF
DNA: TGTGCCAGCAGTGGCAGGGGTGGTCAGCCCCAGCATTTT

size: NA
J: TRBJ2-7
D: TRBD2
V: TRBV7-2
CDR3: CASSAQGLVNSYEQYF
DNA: TGTGCCAGCAGCGCCCAGGGACTAGTGAATTCCTACGAGCAGTACTTC

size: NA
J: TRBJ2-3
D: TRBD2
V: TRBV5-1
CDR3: CASSLVAGVVTDTQYF
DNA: TGCGCCAGCAGCTTGGTAGCGGGAGTTGTGACAGATACGCAGTATTTT

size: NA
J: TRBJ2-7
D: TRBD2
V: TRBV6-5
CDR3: CASSGSGSPEQYF
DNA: TGTGCCAGCAGTGGAAGCGGGAGTCCAGAGCAGTACTTC

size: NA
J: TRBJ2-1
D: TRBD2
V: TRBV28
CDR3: CASSFRGRDPKLQFF
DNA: TGTGCCAGCAGTTTCCGCGGGAGAGACCCAAAATTGCAGTTCTTC

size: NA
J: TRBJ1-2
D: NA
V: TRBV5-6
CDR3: CASSLGQGGNYGYTF
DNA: TGTGCCAGCAGCTTGGGTCAAGGGGGTAACTATGGCTACACCTTC

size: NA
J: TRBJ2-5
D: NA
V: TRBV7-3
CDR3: CASSLGLAFQETQYF
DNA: TGTGCCAGCAGCTTAGGGCTAGCGTTCCAAGAGACCCAGTACTTC

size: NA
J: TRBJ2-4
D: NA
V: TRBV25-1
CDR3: CASSAGYKNIQYF
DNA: TGTGCCAGCAGTGCAGGGTACAAAAACATTCAGTACTTC

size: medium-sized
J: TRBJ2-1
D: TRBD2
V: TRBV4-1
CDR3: CASSARLTSGGTNEQFF
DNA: TGCGCCAGCAGCGCCCGGCTAACTAGCGGGGGAACCAATGAGCAGTTCTTC

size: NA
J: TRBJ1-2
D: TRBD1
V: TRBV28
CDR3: CASSFPGTVALWGYTF
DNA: TGTGCCAGCAGTTTCCCTGGGACAGTGGCGCTGTGGGGCTACACCTTC

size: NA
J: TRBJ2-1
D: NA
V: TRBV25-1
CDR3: CASTLGRGSYNEQFF
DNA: TGTGCCAGCACCCTCGGTAGGGGTTCCTACAATGAGCAGTTCTTC

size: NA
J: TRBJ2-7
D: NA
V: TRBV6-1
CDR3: CASSELRTSLYEQYF
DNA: TGTGCCAGCAGTGAATTGAGGACATCCTTATACGAGCAGTACTTC

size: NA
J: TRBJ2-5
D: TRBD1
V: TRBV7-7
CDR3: CASSSRDRGVETQYF
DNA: TGTGCTAGCAGCTCCCGGGACAGGGGGGTGGAGACCCAGTACTTC

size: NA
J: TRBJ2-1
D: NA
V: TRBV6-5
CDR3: CASSPTLSYNEQFF
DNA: TGTGCCAGCAGTCCTACTTTGTCCTACAATGAGCAGTTCTTC

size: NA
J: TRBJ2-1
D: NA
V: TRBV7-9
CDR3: CASTRGSSYNEQFF
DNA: TGTGCCAGCACCCGGGGGAGCTCCTACAATGAGCAGTTCTTC

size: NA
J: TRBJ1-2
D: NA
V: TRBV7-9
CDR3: CASNHPERLRSGGYTF
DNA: TGTGCCAGCAACCACCCGGAAAGATTGAGGAGTGGCGGCTACACCTTC

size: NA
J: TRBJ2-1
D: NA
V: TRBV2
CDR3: CASKGHSLAEQFF
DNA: TGTGCCAGCAAGGGACATTCCCTGGCGGAGCAGTTCTTC

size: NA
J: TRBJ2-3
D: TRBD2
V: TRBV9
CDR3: CASSVALAGSTDTQYF
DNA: TGTGCCAGCAGCGTGGCTCTAGCGGGGTCCACAGATACGCAGTATTTT